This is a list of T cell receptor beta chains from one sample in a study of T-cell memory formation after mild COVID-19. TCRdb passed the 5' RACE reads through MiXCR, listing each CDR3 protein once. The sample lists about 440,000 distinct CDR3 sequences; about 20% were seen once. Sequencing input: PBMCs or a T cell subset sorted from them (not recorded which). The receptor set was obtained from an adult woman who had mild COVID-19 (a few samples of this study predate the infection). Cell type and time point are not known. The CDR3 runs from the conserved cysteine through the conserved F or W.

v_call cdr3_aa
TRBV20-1 CSAAGTVNTGELFF
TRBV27 CASSLVLRETQYF
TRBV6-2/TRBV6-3 CASSYLLIRGLTEAFF
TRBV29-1 CSVGGSGSGNTIYF
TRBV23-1 CASRHRVHEQFF
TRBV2 CASSDDTYNTYEQYF
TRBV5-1 CASSFNEIYNEQFF
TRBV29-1 CSVAPSGRTSELFF
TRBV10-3 CAISDLITDTQYF
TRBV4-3 CASSQADRPNQPQHF
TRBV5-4 CASSLVGVSSPLHF
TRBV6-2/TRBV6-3 CASSFAGDKQFF
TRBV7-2 CASSLFESSYNEQFF
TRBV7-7 CASSKAGRTDTQYF
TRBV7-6 CASSPGTGKGGYTF
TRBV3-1 CASSHLLAFSYNEQFF
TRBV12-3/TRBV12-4 CASSIWDGGYTF
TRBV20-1 CSARDLERTNTYNEQFF
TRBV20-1 CSARTGGPPHTDTQYF
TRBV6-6 CASSRTGGAGYEQYF
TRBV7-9 CASSRLGRNTGELFF
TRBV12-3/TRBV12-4 CASSPSGGPTQYF
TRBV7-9 CASSPQGWSEAFF
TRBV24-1 CATSEPTGPSTDTQYF
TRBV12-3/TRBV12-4 CASSETSGRAYNEQFF
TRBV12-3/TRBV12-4 CASSLTSSGNEQFF
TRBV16 CASSGDAVRQFF
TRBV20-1 CSARGDRANYGYTF
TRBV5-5 CASSLGHITGELFF
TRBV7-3 CASSGVPQETQYF